Detailed here is one TCR beta chain. These data originate in a study of shared clonotypes between healthy human individuals. The split of CD4+ cells yielded CD45RA+ naive and CD45RA-negative memory subsets. Germline-derived CDR1 and CDR2 are SGHDT and YYEEEE. J was trimmed by 4 bases and V by 3 bases; bases with no gene match: 10. This CDR3 comprises 15 residues. The test was conducted at deep level. The authors split each subset's genomic DNA evenly across several immunoSEQ plates. In the sorted-subset replicate PCRs, approximately 200 ng DNA, 30,000 or so T cell genomes, was used. Clones were sequenced by immunoSEQ multiplex PCR, and TCRdb holds only the in-frame ones, with some missing. Seen here are millions of clones, roughly 92% observed once, and the top ten hold roughly 0.15%.

Sequenced: naive CD4+ T cells sorted from blood. This sample's subset: CD45RA+ positively selected. This receptor was identified in a man younger than 30 in good health. The V gene is TRBV5-6, the J gene TRBJ2-7; 7 bases line up with TRBD2. The CDR3 DNA sequence: TGTGCCAGCAGCTGGGTGGGCAGGGAGGGATACGAGCAGTACTTC. Protein product: CASSWVGREGYEQYF.